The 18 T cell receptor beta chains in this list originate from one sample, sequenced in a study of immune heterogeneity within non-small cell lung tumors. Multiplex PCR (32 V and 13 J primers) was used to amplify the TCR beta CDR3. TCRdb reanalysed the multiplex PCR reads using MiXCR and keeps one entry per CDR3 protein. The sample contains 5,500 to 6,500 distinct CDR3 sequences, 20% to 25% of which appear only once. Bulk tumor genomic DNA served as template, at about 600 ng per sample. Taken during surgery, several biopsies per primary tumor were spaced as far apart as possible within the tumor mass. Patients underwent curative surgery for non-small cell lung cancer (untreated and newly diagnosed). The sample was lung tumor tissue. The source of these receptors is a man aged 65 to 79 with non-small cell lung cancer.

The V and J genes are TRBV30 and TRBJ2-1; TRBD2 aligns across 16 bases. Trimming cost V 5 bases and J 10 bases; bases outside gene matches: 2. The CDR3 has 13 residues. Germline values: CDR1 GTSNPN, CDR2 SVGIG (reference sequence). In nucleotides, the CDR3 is TGTGCCTGGGCGGGACTAGCGGGGGGGGAGCAGTTCTTC. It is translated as CAWAGLAGGEQFF.

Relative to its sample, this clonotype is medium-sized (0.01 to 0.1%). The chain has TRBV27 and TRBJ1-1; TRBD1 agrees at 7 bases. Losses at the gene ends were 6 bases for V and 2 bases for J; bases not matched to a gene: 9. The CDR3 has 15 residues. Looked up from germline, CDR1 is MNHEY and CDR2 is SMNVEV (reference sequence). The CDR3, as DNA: TGTGCCAGCAGGAGGGGGCGGGGGTTCAACACTGAAGCTTTCTTT. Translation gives CASRRGRGFNTEAFF.

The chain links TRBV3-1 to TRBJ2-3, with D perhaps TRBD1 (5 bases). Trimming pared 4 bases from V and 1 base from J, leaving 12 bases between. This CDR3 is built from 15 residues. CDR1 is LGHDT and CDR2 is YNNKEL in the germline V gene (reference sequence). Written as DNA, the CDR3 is TGTGCCAGCAGCCCCCGAGCAGGGCGCACAGATACGCAGTATTTT. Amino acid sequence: CASSPRAGRTDTQYF.

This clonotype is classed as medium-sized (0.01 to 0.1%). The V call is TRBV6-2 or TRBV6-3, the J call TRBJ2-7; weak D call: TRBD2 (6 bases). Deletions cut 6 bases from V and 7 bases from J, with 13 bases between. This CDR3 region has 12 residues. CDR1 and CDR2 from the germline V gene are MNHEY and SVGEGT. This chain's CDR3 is CASSSLASEQYF. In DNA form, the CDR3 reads TGTGCCAGCAGCTCCCTAGCGTCAGAGCAGTACTTC.

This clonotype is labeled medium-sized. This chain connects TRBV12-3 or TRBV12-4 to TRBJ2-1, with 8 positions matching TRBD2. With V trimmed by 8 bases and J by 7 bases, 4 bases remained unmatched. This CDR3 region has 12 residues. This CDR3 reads CASASGGNEQFF. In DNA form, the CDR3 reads TGTGCCAGCGCCTCGGGGGGGAATGAGCAGTTCTTC.

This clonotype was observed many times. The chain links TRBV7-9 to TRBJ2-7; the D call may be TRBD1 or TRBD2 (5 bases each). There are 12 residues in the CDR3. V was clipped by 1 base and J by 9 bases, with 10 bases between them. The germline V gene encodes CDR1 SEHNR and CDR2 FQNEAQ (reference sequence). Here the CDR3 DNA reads TGTGCCAGCAGCTTAGAAAGGGGACGGCAGTACTTC. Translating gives CASSLERGRQYF.

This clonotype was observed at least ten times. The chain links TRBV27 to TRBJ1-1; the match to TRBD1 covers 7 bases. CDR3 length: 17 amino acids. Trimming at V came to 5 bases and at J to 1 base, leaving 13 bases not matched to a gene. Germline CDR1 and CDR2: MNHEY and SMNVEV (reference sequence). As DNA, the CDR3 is TGTGCCAGCAGTCCCTTAGGACAGGTCCGATCGAACACTGAAGCTTTCTTT. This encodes CASSPLGQVRSNTEAFF.

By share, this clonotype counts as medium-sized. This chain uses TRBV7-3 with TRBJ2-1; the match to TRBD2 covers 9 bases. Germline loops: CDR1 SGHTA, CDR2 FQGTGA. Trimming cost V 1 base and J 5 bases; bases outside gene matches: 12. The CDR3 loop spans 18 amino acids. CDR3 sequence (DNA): TGTGCCAGCAGCTTAATGCCCGGGGGCCTAGCGGGGAACAATGAGCAGTTCTTC. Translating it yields CASSLMPGGLAGNNEQFF.

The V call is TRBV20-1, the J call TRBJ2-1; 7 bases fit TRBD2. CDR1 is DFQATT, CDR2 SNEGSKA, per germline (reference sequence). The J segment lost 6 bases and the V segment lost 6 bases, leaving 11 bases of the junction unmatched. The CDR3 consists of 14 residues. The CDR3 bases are TGCAGTGCCCCCTCCCCGGGGGAGGGCAATGAGCAGTTCTTC. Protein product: CSAPSPGEGNEQFF.

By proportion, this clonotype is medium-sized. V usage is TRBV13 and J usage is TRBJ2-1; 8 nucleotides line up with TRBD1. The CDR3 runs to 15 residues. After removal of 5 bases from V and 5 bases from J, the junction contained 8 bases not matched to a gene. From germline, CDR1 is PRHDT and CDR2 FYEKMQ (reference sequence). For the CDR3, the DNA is TGTGCCAGCAGCGCCGGGACAGGACTCAACAATGAGCAGTTCTTC. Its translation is CASSAGTGLNNEQFF.

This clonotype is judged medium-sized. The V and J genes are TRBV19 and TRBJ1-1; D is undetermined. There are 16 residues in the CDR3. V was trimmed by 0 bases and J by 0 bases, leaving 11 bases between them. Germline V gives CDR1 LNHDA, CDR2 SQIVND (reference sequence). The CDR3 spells CASSIEFPGMNTEAFF. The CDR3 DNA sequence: TGTGCCAGTAGTATAGAGTTTCCAGGAATGAACACTGAAGCTTTCTTT.

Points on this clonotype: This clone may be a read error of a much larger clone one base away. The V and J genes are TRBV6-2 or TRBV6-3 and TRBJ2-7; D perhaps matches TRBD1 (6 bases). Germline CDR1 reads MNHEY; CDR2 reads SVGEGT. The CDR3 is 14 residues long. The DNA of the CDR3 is TGTGCCAGCAGTTACACCACAGGGATCTACGAGAAGTACTTC. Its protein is CASSYTTGIYEKYF.

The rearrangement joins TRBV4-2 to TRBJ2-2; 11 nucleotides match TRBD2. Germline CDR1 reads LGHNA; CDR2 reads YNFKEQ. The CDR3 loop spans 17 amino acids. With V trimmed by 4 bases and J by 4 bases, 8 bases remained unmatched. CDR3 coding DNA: TGTGCCAGCAGCCTTTTCCCTAGCGGGAGGTTCACCGGGGAGCTGTTTTTT. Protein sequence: CASSLFPSGRFTGELFF.

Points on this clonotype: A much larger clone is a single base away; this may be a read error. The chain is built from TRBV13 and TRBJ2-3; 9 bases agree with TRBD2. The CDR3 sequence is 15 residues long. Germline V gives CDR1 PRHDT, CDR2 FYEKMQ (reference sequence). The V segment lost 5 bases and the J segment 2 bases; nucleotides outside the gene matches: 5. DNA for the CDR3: TGTGCCAGCAGCGTAGCGGGGGTGGTCACAGATACGCAGTATTTT. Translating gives CASSVAGVVTDTQYF.

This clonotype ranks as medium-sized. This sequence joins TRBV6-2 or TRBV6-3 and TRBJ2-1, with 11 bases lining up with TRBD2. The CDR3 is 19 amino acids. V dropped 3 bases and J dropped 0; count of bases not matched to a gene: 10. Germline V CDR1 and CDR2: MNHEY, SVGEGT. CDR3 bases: TGTGCCAGCAGTTATTCAGAACTAGCGGGGGCCCGCTCCTACAATGAGCAGTTCTTC. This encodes CASSYSELAGARSYNEQFF.

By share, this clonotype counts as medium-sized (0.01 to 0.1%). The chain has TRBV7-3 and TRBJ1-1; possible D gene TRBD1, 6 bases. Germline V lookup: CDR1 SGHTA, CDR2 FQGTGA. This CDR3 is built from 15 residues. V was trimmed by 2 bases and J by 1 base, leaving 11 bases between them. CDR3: CASSLSGRGNTEAFF. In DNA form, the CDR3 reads TGTGCCAGCAGCTTATCAGGCAGGGGGAACACTGAAGCTTTCTTT.

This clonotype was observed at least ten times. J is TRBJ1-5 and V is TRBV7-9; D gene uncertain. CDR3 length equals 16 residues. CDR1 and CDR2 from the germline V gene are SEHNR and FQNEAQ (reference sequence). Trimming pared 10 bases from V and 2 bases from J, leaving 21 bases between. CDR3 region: CATTGSLGQRNQPQHF. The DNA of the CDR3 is TGTGCCACTACCGGTTCCCTCGGGCAGCGCAATCAGCCCCAGCATTTT.

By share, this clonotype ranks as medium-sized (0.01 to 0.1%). The CDR3: CASRVTSGSYNEQFF. Here the CDR3 DNA reads TGTGCCAGCAGGGTGACTAGCGGGTCCTACAATGAGCAGTTCTTC. The chain recombines TRBV2 with TRBJ2-1; TRBD2 aligns across 10 bases. The V gene end was trimmed by 6 bases and the J gene end by 1 base; junction bases not matched to a gene: 3. CDR3 length equals 15 residues. Germline V CDR1 and CDR2: SNHLY, FYNNEI. Drawing the rest from reference TRBV2 and TRBJ2-1, the complete variable domain is EPEVTQTPSHQVTQMGQEVILRCVPISNHLYFYWYRQILGQKVEFLVSFYNNEISEKSEIFDDQFSVERPDGSNFTLKIRSTKLEDSAMYFCASRVTSGSYNEQFFGPGTRLTVL.